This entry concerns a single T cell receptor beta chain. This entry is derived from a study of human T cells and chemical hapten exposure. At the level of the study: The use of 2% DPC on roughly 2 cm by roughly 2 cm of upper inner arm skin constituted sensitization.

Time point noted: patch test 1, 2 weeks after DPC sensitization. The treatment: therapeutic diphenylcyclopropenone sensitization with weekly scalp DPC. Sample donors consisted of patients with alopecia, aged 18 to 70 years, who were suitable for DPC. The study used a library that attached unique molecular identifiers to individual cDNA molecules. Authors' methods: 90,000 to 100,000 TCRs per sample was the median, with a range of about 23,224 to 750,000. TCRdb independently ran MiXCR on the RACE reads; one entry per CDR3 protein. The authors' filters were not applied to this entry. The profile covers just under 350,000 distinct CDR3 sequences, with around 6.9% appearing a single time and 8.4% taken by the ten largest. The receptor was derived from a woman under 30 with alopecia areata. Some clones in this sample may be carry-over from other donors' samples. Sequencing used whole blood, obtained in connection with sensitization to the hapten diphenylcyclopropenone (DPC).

CDR3 DNA sequence: TGTGCCAGCACTATTTCGGACCTCAATGACTACACCTTC. It is translated as CASTISDLNDYTF. The V gene is TRBV28, the J gene TRBJ1-2; D ambiguous. Per germline, CDR1 MDHEN and CDR2 SYDVKM. Trimming cost V 7 bases and J 10 bases, with 19 bases left between them. This CDR3 is 13 amino acids long.